The 32 T cell receptor beta chains below all came from one sample that was sequenced in a study of OX40 agonist ivuxolimab in advanced cancers. The assay was immunoSEQ multiplex PCR, and TCRdb's table has in-frame clones only and misses some. Of about 66,000 clones detected, 70% to 80% appear once; the ten largest clones hold over 1.5%. Specimen: CD4+ or CD8+ T cells sorted from blood, collected in a trial of the OX40 agonist ivuxolimab. These receptors all come from an adult with an advanced solid tumor such as melanoma, head and neck, liver or kidney cancer.

Here the CDR3 reads CASSPGQGRRNEQFF. Written as DNA, the CDR3 is TGTGCCAGCAGCCCGGGACAGGGTAGGAGAAATGAGCAGTTCTTC. This chain connects TRBV5-4 to TRBJ2-1; 9 nucleotides match TRBD1. V lost 4 bases to trimming and J lost 7 bases; unmatched junction nucleotides: 9. Germline lookup yields CDR1 SGHNT and CDR2 YYREEE (reference sequence). This CDR3 has 15 amino acids.

The chain is built from TRBV5-1 and TRBJ2-5, with a possible D match to TRBD1 (6 bases). CDR1 is SGHRS, CDR2 YFSETQ, per germline. V was clipped by 0 bases and J by 5 bases, with 17 bases between them. The CDR3 has 16 amino acids. CDR3 residues: CASSLAGTSGQETQYF. The CDR3 bases are TGCGCCAGCAGCTTGGCAGGGACATCGGGTCAGGAGACCCAGTACTTC.

The J gene is TRBJ2-2, the V gene TRBV6-1; no clear D. The germline CDR1 and CDR2 sequences are MNHNS and SASEGT. Trimming cost V 2 bases and J 4 bases, with 14 bases left between them. There are 16 residues in the CDR3. This chain's CDR3 is CASSEHGASSTGELFF. The CDR3 nucleotides are TGTGCCAGCAGTGAACACGGAGCGTCGAGCACCGGGGAGCTGTTTTTT.

The chain links TRBV2 to TRBJ2-3, with 9 positions matching TRBD2. With 6 bases clipped from V and 0 bases from J, the junction kept 1 base outside the gene matches. From germline, CDR1 is SNHLY and CDR2 FYNNEI. This CDR3 comprises 14 residues. CDR3 sequence: CASRTSGSTDTQYF. The DNA for the CDR3 is TGTGCCAGCAGAACTAGCGGGAGCACAGATACGCAGTATTTT.

The chain is built from TRBV29-1 and TRBJ2-7, with TRBD2 matching 13 bases. This CDR3 is 12 amino acids long. The trim removed 7 bases at V and 6 bases at J, leaving 3 bases unmatched. The germline V gene encodes CDR1 SQVTM and CDR2 ANQGSEA. The CDR3: CSGGTSGTEQYF. Written as DNA, the CDR3 is TGCAGCGGAGGGACTAGCGGGACCGAGCAGTACTTC.

The gene calls are TRBV5-1 and TRBJ1-1; D gene unclear. The CDR3 is 15 amino acids. Germline V gene data show CDR1 as SGHRS and CDR2 as YFSETQ. V was cut by 0 bases and J by 3 bases, with 12 bases left in between. The CDR3 reads CASSLAGGLDTEAFF. Here the CDR3 DNA reads TGCGCCAGCAGCTTGGCCGGAGGATTGGACACTGAAGCTTTCTTT.

The sample holds a few counts of this clone. The V call is TRBV6-5, the J call TRBJ2-2; weak D call: TRBD1 (6 bases). Trimming removed 6 bases from V and 4 bases from J, with 12 bases in between. Per germline, CDR1 MNHEY and CDR2 SVGAGI. The CDR3 has 14 residues. The CDR3 region is CASRDSFLTGELFF. The CDR3 DNA follows: TGTGCCAGCAGGGACAGCTTCCTCACCGGGGAGCTGTTTTTT.

J is TRBJ2-7 and V is TRBV4-2, with 9 bases aligning to TRBD2. CDR1 is LGHNA, CDR2 YNFKEQ, per germline. CDR3 length equals 19 residues. Trimming at V came to 3 bases and at J to 3 bases, leaving 18 bases not matched to a gene. Here the CDR3 DNA reads TGTGCCAGCAGCCAGATAGCGGGACTAGCAGACGTCTTGGTCTACGAGCAGTACTTC. Residues: CASSQIAGLADVLVYEQYF.

The rearrangement joins TRBV19 to TRBJ2-5; D might be TRBD1 or TRBD2, each matching 6 bases. From germline, CDR1 is LNHDA and CDR2 SQIVND (reference sequence). The CDR3 spans 16 residues. The ends were cut back, 7 bases at V and 3 bases at J, with 21 bases in the middle. CDR3: CASTQRGTGVEETQYF. The CDR3 nucleotides read TGTGCCAGTACTCAGAGGGGGACGGGAGTCGAAGAGACCCAGTACTTC.

This chain uses TRBV5-4 with TRBJ2-2; 12 nucleotides match TRBD2. The V segment lost 4 bases and the J segment 3 bases; nucleotides outside the gene matches: 4. Germline V CDR1 and CDR2: SGHNT, YYREEE (reference sequence). CDR3 length: 16 residues. The CDR3 DNA reads as TGTGCCAGCAGCCAAAGGACTAGCGGGGACACCGGGGAGCTGTTTTTT. It encodes CASSQRTSGDTGELFF.

This clone was seen a few times. As DNA, the CDR3 is TGTGCCAGTAGTAAGACTAGCGGGGATACGCAGTATTTT. Its translation is CASSKTSGDTQYF. V gene TRBV19 combines with J gene TRBJ2-3; TRBD2 matches at 10 bases. This CDR3 is built from 13 residues. Per the germline V gene, CDR1 is LNHDA and CDR2 is SQIVND (reference sequence). Unmatched junction bases numbered 1, after V lost 4 bases and J lost 6 bases.

This clone was found a few times. The V call is TRBV19, the J call TRBJ1-1; TRBD1 might be the D (5 bases). Deletions cut 9 bases from V and 5 bases from J, with 10 bases between. The CDR3 runs 11 residues. Germline V CDR1 and CDR2: LNHDA, SQIVND (reference sequence). CDR3 nucleotides: TGTGCCAGCACAGGCGCTACTGAAGCTTTCTTT. As protein: CASTGATEAFF.

The chain links TRBV6-6 to TRBJ2-7; D possibly corresponds to TRBD2 (6 bases). With 6 bases removed from V and 1 base from J, the gap between germline ends came to 10 bases. Germline CDR1 MNHNY, CDR2 SVGAGI (reference sequence). This CDR3 is 13 amino acids long. For the CDR3, the DNA is TGTGCCAGCAGATTGACTAGTTCCTACGAGCAGTACTTC. Its protein is CASRLTSSYEQYF.

V usage is TRBV11-2 and J usage is TRBJ2-3; weak D call: TRBD1 (5 bases). This CDR3 region has 16 residues. Germline assignment: CDR1 SGHAT and CDR2 FQNNGV. Trimming took 5 bases from V and 0 from J, leaving 15 bases between them. CDR3 sequence: CASSRRQKLSTDTQYF. CDR3 bases: TGTGCCAGCAGCCGCCGACAGAAGCTAAGCACAGATACGCAGTATTTT. The complete variable domain, with remaining parts taken from reference TRBV11-2 and TRBJ2-3, reads EAGVAQSPRYKIIEKRQSVAFWCNPISGHATLYWYQQILGQGPKLLIQFQNNGVVDDSQLPKDRFSAERLKGVDSTLKIQPAKLEDSAVYLCASSRRQKLSTDTQYFGPGTRLTVL.

The V and J genes are TRBV21-1 and TRBJ2-1; the D call TRBD2 from the table was never checked on the DNA. TRBV21-1 is noted as a pseudogene. The CDR3 runs 18 residues. CDR3 coding DNA: TGTGCCAGCAGCAAAGCCGGCCTTAGCGGGAGCTCCTACAATGAGCAGTTCTTC. Translation gives CASSKAGLSGSSYNEQFF.

The chain carries TRBV6-1 and TRBJ1-4, with a weak D call TRBD1 (5 bases). Trimming pared 4 bases from V and 3 bases from J, leaving 24 bases between. CDR3 length: 19 residues. Germline CDR1 and CDR2: MNHNS and SASEGT. The CDR3 nucleotides read TGTGCCAGCAGTGCCCGAAAAATGGGGACCGAGGGGCCTAATGAAAAACTGTTTTTT. The encoded protein is CASSARKMGTEGPNEKLFF.

This clone has only one observation. This chain joins TRBV5-1 and TRBJ2-7; possibly TRBD1 for D (5 bases). The CDR3 runs 14 residues. In germline, CDR1 is SGHRS, CDR2 YFSETQ. The V end was cut by 7 bases, the J end by 3 bases, with 17 bases between. CDR3 DNA: TGCGCCAGCTCTGAAGTGGACACAAACTACGAGCAGTACTTC. Its translation is CASSEVDTNYEQYF.

In this sample, this clone turned up a few times. This same CDR3 is encoded by further DNA sequences in the sample. The rearrangement uses TRBV5-1 and TRBJ2-2; 8 nucleotides line up with TRBD1. The CDR3 is made up of 15 amino acids. With V trimmed by 0 bases and J by 4 bases, 2 bases remained unmatched. Germline CDR1 SGHRS, CDR2 YFSETQ. CDR3 in amino acids: CASSLGGQATGELFF. The DNA for the CDR3 is TGCGCCAGCAGCTTGGGGGGACAGGCCACCGGGGAGCTGTTTTTT.

A single count supports this clone. The chain has TRBV4-2 and TRBJ2-7; D is undetermined. CDR1 and CDR2 (germline): LGHNA, YNFKEQ. The CDR3 totals 14 residues. V lost 3 bases and J 1 base, leaving 10 bases between the germline ends. CDR3 bases: TGTGCCAGCAGCCAGGTTATACAGTCCTACGAGCAGTACTTC. This translates into CASSQVIQSYEQYF.

This clone appeared once. The gene calls are TRBV6-1 and TRBJ1-4; 11 positions agree with TRBD1. This CDR3 has 16 amino acids. Per germline, CDR1 MNHNS and CDR2 SASEGT. V was pared by 3 bases and J by 7 bases, with 7 bases of the junction left unmatched. DNA of the CDR3: TGTGCCAGCAGTGAGGGACAGGGGGTTCTGAGTGAAAAACTGTTTTTT. This codes for CASSEGQGVLSEKLFF.

The chain couples TRBV5-4 to TRBJ2-1; 7 bases agree with TRBD1. Germline CDR1 and CDR2: SGHNT and YYREEE (reference sequence). The CDR3 loop spans 14 amino acids. Trimming at V came to 2 bases and at J to 7 bases, leaving 6 bases not matched to a gene. Here the CDR3 DNA reads TGTGCCAGCAGCTTTGGGACAGCCAAGAATGAGCAGTTCTTC. This translates into CASSFGTAKNEQFF.

The chain has TRBV6-6 and TRBJ1-5, with D perhaps matching TRBD1 (5 bases). In germline, CDR1 is MNHNY, CDR2 SVGAGI (reference sequence). The CDR3 runs 13 residues. V was pared by 6 bases and J by 3 bases, with 9 bases between. In DNA form, the CDR3 reads TGTGCCAGCAGGGGACGGATCAATCAGCCCCAGCATTTT. This codes for CASRGRINQPQHF.

The rearrangement uses TRBV18 and TRBJ2-2; 9 nucleotides match TRBD1. Unmatched junction bases numbered 2, after V lost 3 bases and J lost 6 bases. Germline V gene lookup returns CDR1 KGHSH and CDR2 LQKENI. The CDR3 sequence is 14 residues long. The CDR3 DNA sequence: TGTGCCAGCTCACCGGACAGGGGCTCCGGGGAGCTGTTTTTT. Residues: CASSPDRGSGELFF.

The genes are TRBV5-6 and TRBJ1-2, with 7 bases aligning to TRBD1. Germline V gene sequence: CDR1 SGHDT, CDR2 YYEEEE. There are 14 residues in the CDR3. J gave up 7 bases and V 4 bases, and 10 bases lay outside the gene matches. CDR3 loop: CASSKSDRAGGYTF. The DNA of the CDR3 is TGTGCCAGCAGCAAGTCAGACAGGGCGGGTGGCTACACCTTC.

The V and J genes are TRBV19 and TRBJ2-7; 10 nucleotides agree with TRBD1. CDR3 length: 14 residues. V was pared by 7 bases and J by 5 bases, with 8 bases of the junction left unmatched. Germline V lookup: CDR1 LNHDA, CDR2 SQIVND (reference sequence). The CDR3 is CASKMDRGSNEQYF. CDR3 bases: TGTGCCAGTAAAATGGACAGGGGGTCGAACGAGCAGTACTTC.

The chain couples TRBV18 to TRBJ2-3; the D gene is possibly TRBD1 (5 bases). CDR1 and CDR2 (germline): KGHSH, LQKENI. The CDR3 is made up of 14 amino acids. V shed 8 bases and J shed 0 bases, with 12 bases lying between them. CDR3 protein: CASKGVMSTDTQYF. As DNA, the CDR3 is TGTGCCAGCAAAGGGGTGATGAGCACAGATACGCAGTATTTT.

The chain joins TRBV10-2 to TRBJ1-1; D is unresolved. The CDR3 totals 14 residues. V lost 3 bases, J lost 7 bases, and 15 bases lay in between. Looked up from germline, CDR1 is WSHSY and CDR2 is SAAADI. Here the CDR3 DNA reads TGCGCCAGCAGTGATCGCGGAGTATCGGGTGAAGCTTTCTTT. Translating it yields CASSDRGVSGEAFF.

This clone is labeled as medium-sized. This rearrangement joins TRBV28 to TRBJ2-7; unclear D gene. V lost 1 base and J 2 bases, leaving 15 bases between the germline ends. Germline-derived CDR1 and CDR2 are MDHEN and SYDVKM. There are 16 residues in the CDR3. The CDR3 nucleotides read TGTGCCAGCAGTTTATCACTCGGGCAATTTCCCTACGAGCAGTACTTC. Protein product: CASSLSLGQFPYEQYF.

This clone was recorded a few times. The CDR3 DNA is TGTGCCAGCAGCTTAAGTGGGGGATCCAATCAGCCCCAGCATTTT. Protein: CASSLSGGSNQPQHF. The gene calls are TRBV7-2 and TRBJ1-5; D might be TRBD1 (5 bases). Germline values: CDR1 SGHTA, CDR2 FQGNSA. The CDR3 is 15 residues long. Trimming removed 2 bases from V and 3 bases from J, with 11 bases in between.

This chain's CDR3 is CASSPDRGWLEETQYF. The CDR3 DNA sequence: TGCGCCAGCAGCCCTGACAGGGGGTGGTTGGAAGAGACCCAGTACTTC. This chain links TRBV5-1 with TRBJ2-5; 9 positions agree with TRBD1. The junction had 10 bases not matched to a gene; V was cut back by 4 bases and J by 3 bases. This CDR3 spans 16 amino acids. In germline, CDR1 is SGHRS, CDR2 YFSETQ.

This chain joins TRBV16 and TRBJ2-3, with D possibly called TRBD1 or TRBD2 (5 bases each). Trimming pared 0 bases from V and 4 bases from J, leaving 14 bases between. Germline CDR1 reads KGHSY; CDR2 reads FQNENV. CDR3 length: 16 amino acids. The CDR3 region is CASSQSVRGGADTQYF. CDR3 in DNA: TGTGCCAGCAGCCAATCTGTGAGGGGTGGTGCAGATACGCAGTATTTT.

The chain combines TRBV28 with TRBJ1-2; D remains ambiguous. The length of the CDR3 is 14 residues. Germline V lookup: CDR1 MDHEN, CDR2 SYDVKM. Trimming removed 3 bases from V and 2 bases from J, with 10 bases in between. CDR3 in amino acids: CASSFELSNYGYTF. CDR3 coding DNA: TGTGCCAGCAGTTTTGAGCTGTCCAACTATGGCTACACCTTC.